This T cell receptor (beta chain) emerged from a study of shared clonotypes between healthy human individuals. As concerns this clone: This specimen includes other DNA sequences encoding the same CDR3.

Sequencing used immunoSEQ multiplex PCR; TCRdb keeps in-frame clones, though not all of them. The top ten clones hold about 1.5% of a sample with about 1 million clones, about 75% of them seen once. Deletions cut 0 bases from V and 1 base from J, with 9 bases between. Germline CDR1 reads LGHNA; CDR2 reads YSLEER. The CDR3 extends over 15 amino acids. V is TRBV4-3 and J is TRBJ1-1; tentatively, D is TRBD1 (5 bases). The receptor was isolated from a man younger than 35 in good health. The sequenced sample was memory CD4+ T cells sorted from blood. Subset meaning: CD45RA-negative fraction. CDR3 sequence (DNA): TGCGCCAGCAGCCAAGATAGGGGCGGGAACACTGAAGCTTTCTTT. Protein: CASSQDRGGNTEAFF.